Sequencing of this T cell receptor beta chain was carried out in a study of T cell clonality in common variable immunodeficiency. Regarding the study as a whole: Compared with healthy controls, CVID subjects showed increased TCRbeta clonality, mostly in about a third.

CDR1 is SQVTM and CDR2 is ANQGSEA in the germline V gene. Trimming removed 7 bases from V and 0 bases from J, with 15 bases in between. The length of the CDR3 is 14 residues. In regard to this clone: Its antigen is not known. A much larger clone lies one base from this, so it may be a read error. Sequencing ends 3 residues short of the CDR3 end; the germline J gene provides the rest.

Produced via immunoSEQ multiplex PCR; TCRdb's table is partial and in-frame only. The data show 55,000 or so clones, with none appearing a single time. Both groups were predominantly of Caucasian heritage. Donors gave roughly 5 to 8 ml heparinized peripheral whole blood. The gene calls are TRBV29-1 and TRBJ1-2, with D possibly being TRBD1 (5 bases). The TCR comes from a person aged 18-69 years in good health. Sample: peripheral blood mononuclear cells. The sequenced part of the CDR3 DNA is TGCAGCGCTCCAACAGGTACCACTAACTATGGC. Translated, it gives CSAPTGTTNYG. The entire CDR3 protein reads CSAPTGTTNYGYTF.